This TCR beta chain was recovered during a study of blood T cell repertoires in COVID-19. Study background: The analysed material was cDNA or gDNA that came from T cells, B-cell-depleted T cells, or PBMCs.

This CDR3 is built from 14 residues. Trimming cost V 4 bases and J 3 bases, with 12 bases left between them. CDR1 and CDR2 from the germline V gene are SGHTA and FQGNSA. Participants' own reports of clinical history determined their cohort assignment. Cohort 3 recovery required two negative PCRs, clearance, or symptom resolution. Sequencing used immunoSEQ multiplex PCR; TCRdb keeps in-frame clones, though not all of them. Among hundreds of thousands of clones listed, over 75% were seen once. This clonotype was sampled from a man aged 25-45 years who had recovered from COVID-19. This chain connects TRBV7-2 to TRBJ2-5; D is possibly TRBD2 (5 bases). Sequencing input: PBMCs or T cells enriched from blood (not recorded which). CDR3 sequence (DNA): TGTGCCAGCAGCTCAACCGGGGTCAAAGAGACCCAGTACTTC. This encodes CASSSTGVKETQYF.